Described below is a single TCR beta chain sequence and its context. Here immunoSEQ multiplex PCR was the method, and the copy in TCRdb shows in-frame clones only, minus some. The sample shows roughly 30,000 clones, roughly 84% of them seen only once. Germline CDR1 reads MNHEY; CDR2 reads SMNVEV (reference sequence). V lost 1 base and J lost 4; bases outside the gene matches: 4. This CDR3 is 15 amino acids long. This entry is derived from a study of blood T cell repertoires in COVID-19. This chain connects TRBV27 to TRBJ2-1; 7 bases line up with TRBD1. The clonotype was recovered from a human donor in a cohort sampled during active COVID-19. Sequencing was done on a sample of peripheral blood. CDR3 sequence reads: CASSLWDRIYNEQFF. CDR3 DNA sequence: TGTGCCAGCAGTTTATGGGACAGAATATACAATGAGCAGTTCTTC.